The text below deals with one T cell receptor beta chain. Sequencing used immunoSEQ multiplex PCR; TCRdb keeps in-frame clones, though not all of them. The data show approximately 100,000 clones, with over 85% seen just once and 0.62% held by the top ten. Germline assignment: CDR1 SGHRS and CDR2 YFSETQ. Trimming pared 0 bases from V and 0 bases from J, leaving 7 bases between. The CDR3 covers 15 residues. This entry belongs to a study of siplizumab effects on memory and regulatory T cells. Sequences were obtained from Tregs sorted from blood. The source of this sequence is a human donor in good health. V usage is TRBV5-1 and J usage is TRBJ1-3; no reliable D call. The CDR3 region is CASSLDTASGNTIYF. DNA for the CDR3: TGCGCCAGCAGCTTGGACACGGCCTCTGGAAACACCATATATTTT. The entire variable domain, with the rest obtained from reference TRBV5-1 and TRBJ1-3, is as follows: KAGVTQTPRYLIKTRGQQVTLSCSPISGHRSVSWYQQTPGQGLQFLFEYFSETQRNKGNFPGRFSGRQFSNSRSEMNVSTLELGDSALYLCASSLDTASGNTIYFGEGSWLTVV.